The TCR beta chain described here comes from a study of blood T cell repertoires in COVID-19. TCRdb's table, derived via immunoSEQ multiplex PCR, lists solely in-frame clones and lacks some. This table holds about 170,000 clones, roughly 85% found once. The receptor's source is a woman aged 70 to 79 in a cohort exposed to, infected with or recovered from COVID-19 (not recorded which). Material for sequencing was PBMCs or T cells enriched from blood (not recorded which).

The CDR3 DNA reads TGTGCCAGCGTTTTGGGACAGGAAAATTCACCCCTCCACTTT. Amino acids: CASVLGQENSPLHF. The J gene is TRBJ1-6, the V gene TRBV6-5; 8 nucleotides agree with TRBD1. CDR3 length: 14 amino acids. The V gene end was trimmed by 8 bases and the J gene end by 7 bases; junction bases not matched to a gene: 7. Germline V CDR1 and CDR2: MNHEY, SVGAGI.